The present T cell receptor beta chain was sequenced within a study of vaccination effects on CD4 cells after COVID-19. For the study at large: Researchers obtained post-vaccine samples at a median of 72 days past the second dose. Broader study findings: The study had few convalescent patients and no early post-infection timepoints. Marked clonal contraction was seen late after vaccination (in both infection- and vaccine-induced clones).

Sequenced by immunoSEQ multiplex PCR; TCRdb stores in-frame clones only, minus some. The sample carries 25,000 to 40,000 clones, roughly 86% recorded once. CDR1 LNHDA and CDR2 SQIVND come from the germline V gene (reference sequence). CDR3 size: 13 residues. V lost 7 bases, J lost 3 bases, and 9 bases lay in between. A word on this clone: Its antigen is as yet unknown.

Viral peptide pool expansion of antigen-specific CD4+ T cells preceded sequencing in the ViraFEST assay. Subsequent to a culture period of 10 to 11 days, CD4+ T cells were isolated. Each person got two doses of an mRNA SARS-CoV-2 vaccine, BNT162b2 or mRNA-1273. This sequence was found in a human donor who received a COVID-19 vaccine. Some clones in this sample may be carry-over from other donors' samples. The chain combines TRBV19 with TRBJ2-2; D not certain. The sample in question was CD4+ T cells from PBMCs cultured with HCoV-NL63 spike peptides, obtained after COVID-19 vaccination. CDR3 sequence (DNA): TGTGCCAGTACCCATGGGTACACCGGGGAGCTGTTTTTT. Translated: CASTHGYTGELFF.